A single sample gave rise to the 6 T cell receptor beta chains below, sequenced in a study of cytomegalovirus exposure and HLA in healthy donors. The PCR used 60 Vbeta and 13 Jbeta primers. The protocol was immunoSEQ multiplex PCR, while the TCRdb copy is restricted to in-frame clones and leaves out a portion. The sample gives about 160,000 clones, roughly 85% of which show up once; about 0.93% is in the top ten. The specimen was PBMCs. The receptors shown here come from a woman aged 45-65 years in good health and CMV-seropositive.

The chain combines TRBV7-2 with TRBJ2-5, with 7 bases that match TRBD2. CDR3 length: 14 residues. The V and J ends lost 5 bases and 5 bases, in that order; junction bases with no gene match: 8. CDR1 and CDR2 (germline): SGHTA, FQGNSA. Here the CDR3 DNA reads TGTGCCAGCAGCAAACTAGCGCTGCGGGAGACCCAGTACTTC. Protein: CASSKLALRETQYF.

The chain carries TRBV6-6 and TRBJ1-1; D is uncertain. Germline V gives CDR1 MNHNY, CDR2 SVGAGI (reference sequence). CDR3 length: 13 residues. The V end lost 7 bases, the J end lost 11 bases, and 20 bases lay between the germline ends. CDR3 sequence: CASTKPRLFGAFF. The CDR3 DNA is TGTGCCAGCACCAAGCCCCGACTGTTTGGGGCTTTCTTT.

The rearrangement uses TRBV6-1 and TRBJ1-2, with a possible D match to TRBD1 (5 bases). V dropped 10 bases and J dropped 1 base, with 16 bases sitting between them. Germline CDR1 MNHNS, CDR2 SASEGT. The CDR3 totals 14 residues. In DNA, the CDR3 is TGTGCCACCGTACGACAGAGTATTAACTATGGCTACACCTTC. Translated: CATVRQSINYGYTF.

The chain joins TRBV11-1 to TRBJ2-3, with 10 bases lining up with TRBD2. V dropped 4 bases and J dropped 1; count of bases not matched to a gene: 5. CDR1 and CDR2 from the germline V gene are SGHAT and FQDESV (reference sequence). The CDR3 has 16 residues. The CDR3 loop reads CASSSSGRGGTDTQYF. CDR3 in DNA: TGTGCCAGCAGCTCCAGCGGGAGGGGTGGCACAGATACGCAGTATTTT.

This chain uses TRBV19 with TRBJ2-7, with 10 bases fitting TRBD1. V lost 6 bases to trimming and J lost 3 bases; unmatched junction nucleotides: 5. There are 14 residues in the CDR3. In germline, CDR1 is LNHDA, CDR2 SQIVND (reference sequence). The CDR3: CASRSRDRGYEQYF. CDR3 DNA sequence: TGTGCCAGTAGAAGCCGGGACAGGGGCTACGAGCAGTACTTC.

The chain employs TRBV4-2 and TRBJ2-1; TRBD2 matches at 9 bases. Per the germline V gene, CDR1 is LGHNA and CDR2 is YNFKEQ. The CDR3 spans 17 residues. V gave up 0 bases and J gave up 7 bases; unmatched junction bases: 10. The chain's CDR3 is CASSQDSGGGGLNEQFF. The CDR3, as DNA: TGTGCCAGCAGCCAAGATTCTGGCGGGGGGGGACTAAATGAGCAGTTCTTC.